This is a list of T cell receptor beta chains from one sample in a study of blood T cell repertoires in COVID-19. The table came from immunoSEQ multiplex PCR; TCRdb's copy has only in-frame clones and leaves some out. This sample carries roughly 230,000 clones, 82% of them seen once, and the ten largest clones take approximately 3.8%. Sample: peripheral blood. These receptor sequences come from a woman aged 80 or older with acute or convalescent COVID-19. CDR3s include the opening cysteine and the closing phenylalanine or tryptophan. The D gene is left open where the match is weak. Clone size appears in some rows only: once, few, many, or a class for an expanded clone.

J gene,clone size,V gene,D gene,CDR3 DNA,CDR3 protein
TRBJ1-1,.,TRBV6-2/TRBV6-3,TRBD1,TGTGCCAGCAGCCCTCGGATTCGGACAGGGGGCTGGAGGACTGAAGCTTTCTTT,CASSPRIRTGGWRTEAFF
TRBJ2-3,.,TRBV6-2/TRBV6-3,TRBD1,TGTGCCAGCAGTCAAGGGACAGGGAGGACAGATACGCAGTATTTT,CASSQGTGRTDTQYF
TRBJ2-3,few,TRBV9,TRBD2,TGTGCCAGCAGCGTAGGTCCGGGGGGACCCACTAGCACAGATACGCAGTATTTT,CASSVGPGGPTSTDTQYF
TRBJ2-3,once,TRBV9,TRBD2,TGTGCCAGCAGCGTAGCTACGGCTAGCGGGGGGTACGCAACTAGCACAGATACGCAGTATTTT,CASSVATASGGYATSTDTQYF
TRBJ1-6,once,TRBV11-3,TRBD1,TGTGCCAGCAGCCAGAGACAGGGGACGGGTTCACCCCTCCACTTT,CASSQRQGTGSPLHF
TRBJ1-1,.,TRBV6-2/TRBV6-3,.,TGTGCCAGCAGTTTTATGGGGGCTAACACTGAAGCTTTCTTT,CASSFMGANTEAFF
TRBJ1-6,.,TRBV5-1,.,TGCGCCAGCAGCTTGCGCTCCTATAATTCACCCCTCCACTTT,CASSLRSYNSPLHF
TRBJ2-7,.,TRBV9,.,TGTGCCAGCAGCGTAGGGGGAGGCGAGCAGTACTTC,CASSVGGGEQYF
TRBJ2-3,once,TRBV25-1,TRBD2,TGTGCCAGCAGTGCCCCGGGACTAGCGGGGGGAACAGATACGCAGTATTTT,CASSAPGLAGGTDTQYF
TRBJ2-6,once,TRBV3-1/TRBV3-2,.,TGTGCCAGCATGCGGGCGGGGGCCAACGTCCTGACTTTC,CASMRAGANVLTF
TRBJ1-1,.,TRBV3-1/TRBV3-2,.,TGTGCCAGCAGCCAAGTAAGGCAGGCTGAAGCTTTCTTT,CASSQVRQAEAFF
TRBJ1-5,once,TRBV3-1/TRBV3-2,.,TGTGCCAGCAGCCAAGCCCGACAGGCTCCTCAGCCCCAGCATTTT,CASSQARQAPQPQHF
TRBJ2-6,.,TRBV4-2,TRBD1,TGTGCCAGCAGCCAGACGTCCGGGACAGGCATATCTGGGGCCAACGTCCTGACTTTC,CASSQTSGTGISGANVLTF
TRBJ1-6,.,TRBV5-8,TRBD1,TGTGCCAGCAGCTTTCGGACAGGGGGCTTCTCAAATTCACCCCTCCACTTT,CASSFRTGGFSNSPLHF
TRBJ1-2,.,TRBV5-4,.,TGTGCCAGCAGCCCTACCTACACAGGGTTACGTGGCTACACCTTC,CASSPTYTGLRGYTF
TRBJ2-3,once,TRBV6-2/TRBV6-3,.,TGTGCCAGCAGTTACAGGGGTAGCTTTAGCACAGATACGCAGTATTTT,CASSYRGSFSTDTQYF
TRBJ1-2,.,TRBV2,.,TGTGCCAGCAGCCGGGAGGGTAACTATGGCTACACCTTC,CASSREGNYGYTF
TRBJ2-2,.,TRBV11-3,TRBD2,TGTGCCAGCAGCATTAGCGGGGCGTTCACCGGGGAGCTGTTTTTT,CASSISGAFTGELFF
TRBJ1-1,.,TRBV5-1,.,TGCGCCAGCAGCTTGGTCCAGGAGGGGACTGAAGCTTTCTTT,CASSLVQEGTEAFF
TRBJ1-4,.,TRBV19,TRBD1,TGTGCCAGTAGTACCCGGGACAGACTAAATGAAAAACTGTTTTTT,CASSTRDRLNEKLFF
TRBJ2-6,.,TRBV19,.,TGTGCCAGTAGTGTTCTCTCTGGGGCCAACGTCCTGACTTTC,CASSVLSGANVLTF
TRBJ2-2,.,TRBV6-6,TRBD1,TGTGCCAGCAGTCCGATAGGACAGGGGCTCACCGGGGAGCTGTTTTTT,CASSPIGQGLTGELFF
TRBJ1-5,once,TRBV4-2,.,TGTGCCAGCAGCCAAGAAGGCAGCGAGAATCAGCCCCAGCATTTT,CASSQEGSENQPQHF
TRBJ1-5,.,TRBV19,TRBD1,TGTGCCAGTAGTATCACACAGGGGGCCAGGAATCAGCCCCAGCATTTT,CASSITQGARNQPQHF
TRBJ1-2,.,TRBV12-3/TRBV12-4,.,TGTGCCAGCAGGCAGGACCTTGGAGGAGGCTACACCTTC,CASRQDLGGGYTF
TRBJ2-2,few,TRBV19,.,TGTGCCAGCAAGAAGGTAAAGGGGTACACCGGGGAGCTGTTTTTT,CASKKVKGYTGELFF
TRBJ2-5,.,TRBV27,TRBD2,TGTGCCAGTCGCCCTAGCGGGGGAGAGACCCAGTACTTC,CASRPSGGETQYF
TRBJ2-5,.,TRBV11-2,TRBD2,TGTGCCAGCAGCCCAAGACTAGCGGCAGGAGAGACCCAGTACTTC,CASSPRLAAGETQYF
TRBJ1-2,many,TRBV7-9,.,TGTGCCAGCAGGCCTGGACAGAATTTTGGGTATGGCTACACCTTC,CASRPGQNFGYGYTF
TRBJ1-3,.,TRBV27,.,TGTGCCAGCAGTTTATCCCCCCCTGCGGGAAACACCATATATTTT,CASSLSPPAGNTIYF
TRBJ1-6,few,TRBV4-1,.,TGCGCCAGCAGCCAAGGTCCAGTCTCCTATAATTCACCCCTCCACTTT,CASSQGPVSYNSPLHF
TRBJ2-7,few,TRBV11-2,.,TGTGCCAGCAGCTCGGCCGGGTACGAGCAGTACTTC,CASSSAGYEQYF
TRBJ2-3,.,TRBV5-1,.,TGCGCCAGCAGCTCGGGTACAGATACGCAGTATTTT,CASSSGTDTQYF
TRBJ1-2,.,TRBV3-1/TRBV3-2,.,TGTGCCAGCAGTCTACGGGACTCCGTTGGCTACACCTTC,CASSLRDSVGYTF
TRBJ1-3,.,TRBV18,.,TGTGCCAGCTCACCAGACAGGATTGGAAACACCATATATTTT,CASSPDRIGNTIYF
TRBJ1-5,.,TRBV4-1,.,TGCGCCAGCAGCCAAGATACGGATCAGCCCCAGCATTTT,CASSQDTDQPQHF
TRBJ2-2,few,TRBV5-4,TRBD2,TGTGCCAGCAGCTTGGGGCTAGCGGGGGGTCCTAACACCGGGGAGCTGTTTTTT,CASSLGLAGGPNTGELFF
TRBJ1-1,.,TRBV15,TRBD1,TGTGCCACCAGCAGCACCGGTACAGGGGTGAGGGGAGCTTTCTTT,CATSSTGTGVRGAFF
TRBJ2-2,once,TRBV6-2/TRBV6-3,.,TGTGCCAGCTGCCCACATCCCTTGGCCCCCCCGGGGGAGCTGTTTTTT,CASCPHPLAPPGELFF
TRBJ1-2,few,TRBV30,.,TGTGCCTGGAGTGGGTCAGGCAGGAACTATGGCTACACCTTC,CAWSGSGRNYGYTF
TRBJ1-2,.,TRBV12-3/TRBV12-4,TRBD1,TGTGCCAGCAGTTTTTGGACAGGGGGCTACACCTTC,CASSFWTGGYTF
TRBJ2-5,.,TRBV4-2,.,TGTGCCAGCAGCCAAGTTGCGGTGCAACAAGAGACCCAGTACTTC,CASSQVAVQQETQYF
TRBJ2-7,few,TRBV29-1,TRBD1,TGCAGCGCCTGGGACAGAATCTCCTACGAGCAGTACTTC,CSAWDRISYEQYF
TRBJ1-1,.,TRBV15,TRBD1,TGTGCCACCAGCAGAGATGGACAGGGATACACTGAAGCTTTCTTT,CATSRDGQGYTEAFF
TRBJ2-7,.,TRBV9,TRBD2,TGTGCCAGCAGCGTAGACCCAGCGGGGATTTACGAGCAGTACTTC,CASSVDPAGIYEQYF
TRBJ1-3,.,TRBV18,.,TGTGCCAGCTCGTCCGGGGGCTCTGGAAACACCATATATTTT,CASSSGGSGNTIYF
TRBJ1-2,.,TRBV27,TRBD1,TGTGCCAGCAGTCGGAAGACCGGGACAGGGCGTGGAGGCTACACCTTC,CASSRKTGTGRGGYTF
TRBJ1-1,.,TRBV10-3,.,TGTGCCATCAGTGGGAGGGCCAGGAACACTGAAGCTTTCTTT,CAISGRARNTEAFF
TRBJ2-1,.,TRBV12-3/TRBV12-4,.,TGTGCCAGCAGTTACCTCACTAGTGAGCAGTTCTTC,CASSYLTSEQFF
TRBJ1-2,.,TRBV14,TRBD1,TGTGCCAGCAGCCAAGATGGGGACAGGGCTGTCTATGGCTACACCTTC,CASSQDGDRAVYGYTF
TRBJ2-7,.,TRBV28,.,TGTGCCAGCACCCGACCGGGTCCATCGGGCGAGCAGTACTTC,CASTRPGPSGEQYF